This T cell receptor (beta chain) was recorded in a study of shared clonotypes between healthy human individuals. Turning to the study itself: Sampling drew on donors who were a couple of women and a few men aged 18 to 49.

Naive CD8 cells lacked CD45RO, underwent positive selection for CCR7 and left out terminally differentiated effector memory CD45RA+ cells. Splitting of each subset's genomic DNA was done evenly across several immunoSEQ plates. Some clones are missing from TCRdb's copy, which holds only in-frame ones; the method was immunoSEQ multiplex PCR. The sample contains about 2 million clones, approximately 95% of which appear only once. V shed 5 bases, J shed 4 bases, and the junction held 4 bases outside the gene matches. This CDR3 is 14 amino acids long. Per the germline V gene, CDR1 is SGHTA and CDR2 is FQGTGA.

The chain employs TRBV7-3 and TRBJ1-2, with TRBD1 matching over 10 bases. This TCR derives from a man in his late teens or twenties in good health. The source material was naive CD8+ T cells sorted from blood. The CDR3 region is CASSQTGGSYGYTF. The CDR3 nucleotides are TGTGCCAGCAGCCAGACAGGGGGCAGCTATGGCTACACCTTC.